One and the same sample provided the 5 T cell receptor beta chains below, sequenced in a study of tumor-infiltrating lymphocytes in primary liver carcinoma. Unsorted whole blood yielded the blood RNA, and germline DNA was also extracted. Total RNA (roughly 530 ng) served as template for TCR beta cDNA synthesis primed by a constant-region primer. For TCR beta, libraries were produced by three nested multiplex PCR rounds using slightly modified ARM-PCR. The first two PCR rounds used TRBV1-TRBV30 primers with a Cbeta primer, around 10 cycles each. TCRdb re-analysed the multiplex PCR reads in MiXCR, keeping a single row per CDR3 protein. The sample holds about 200,000 distinct CDR3 sequences, less than 75% seen once. Sequencing was carried out using peripheral blood. These receptors were collected from a woman aged 55 to 70 with primary liver carcinoma and hepatitis B virus infection.

This clonotype was counted a few times. The chain couples TRBV6-1 to TRBJ1-6, with 7 bases identical to TRBD1. This CDR3 has 20 residues. V gave up 1 base and J gave up 5 bases; unmatched junction bases: 17. CDR1 is MNHNS, CDR2 SASEGT, per germline. The CDR3 loop reads CASSEVTGANRRSDNSPLHF. The CDR3 nucleotides read TGTGCCAGCAGTGAAGTCACAGGGGCCAACCGACGTAGTGATAATTCACCCCTCCACTTT.

The rearrangement joins TRBV11-2 to TRBJ1-2, with a possible D match to TRBD1 (6 bases). The germline CDR1 and CDR2 sequences are SGHAT and FQNNGV. Deletions cut 6 bases from V and 0 bases from J, with 14 bases between. The CDR3 is 15 residues long. The CDR3, as DNA: TGTGCCAGCAGACCCAACAGGGTCTCTAACTATGGCTACACCTTC. Translating it yields CASRPNRVSNYGYTF.

Concerning this clonotype: The junction and the germline gene differ at one end; a read error may be behind it. J is TRBJ2-1 and V is TRBV12-3 or TRBV12-4, with D possibly TRBD2 on 6 matching bases. This CDR3 spans 17 amino acids. This chain's CDR3 is CASIRSGLTAVYNEQLF. DNA of the CDR3: TGTGCCAGCATACGATCGGGACTCACCGCGGTATACAATGAGCAGCTCTTC.

This chain connects TRBV18 to TRBJ2-1; 8 bases agree with TRBD2. Germline lookup yields CDR1 KGHSH and CDR2 LQKENI. The CDR3 spans 16 residues. Unmatched junction bases numbered 9, after V lost 6 bases and J lost 2 bases. CDR3: CASSPVGLGTYNEQFF. CDR3 nucleotides: TGTGCCAGCTCGCCGGTGGGACTAGGAACCTACAATGAGCAGTTCTTC.

The chain is built from TRBV5-4 and TRBJ1-2; D possibly corresponds to TRBD1 (5 bases). Germline CDR1 SGHNT, CDR2 YYREEE (reference sequence). This CDR3 region has 15 residues. V was shortened by 0 bases and J by 0 bases, with 9 bases between the two germline ends. The CDR3 reads CASSLGGAANYGYTF. The DNA of the CDR3 is TGTGCCAGCAGCTTGGGAGGGGCGGCTAACTATGGCTACACCTTC.